Each of the 13 T cell receptor beta chains below was sequenced from the same sample in a study of shared T cell receptors in the human thymus. Clones were sequenced by immunoSEQ multiplex PCR, and TCRdb holds only the in-frame ones, with some missing. The sample carries hundreds of thousands of clones, 70% to 90% recorded once. Separately, the same data were catalogued under a study of human thymus T cells.

Sample: thymocytes. The receptors stem from a boy in the first two years of life with a congenital heart defect.

The DNA of the CDR3 is TGTGCCAGCGCCCGGGGAGGCCATGAAAAACTGTTTTTT. Protein: CASARGGHEKLFF. V and J are TRBV28 and TRBJ1-4, with D unclear. The germline V gene has CDR1 MDHEN and CDR2 SYDVKM. The CDR3 has 13 residues. V shed 8 bases and J shed 6 bases, with 13 bases lying between them.

The chain couples TRBV12-2 to TRBJ2-7; the table calls TRBD1, which could not be checked here. TRBV12-2 is a documented pseudogene. There are 15 residues in the CDR3. CDR3 protein: CASRWAWWYSYEQYF. The CDR3 DNA is TGTGCAAGTCGCTGGGCTTGGTGGTACTCCTACGAGCAGTACTTC.

The chain employs TRBV7-8 and TRBJ1-4; 10 nucleotides agree with TRBD1. Germline CDR1 is SGHVS and CDR2 is FQNEAQ. The CDR3 length is 16 residues. V shed 5 bases and J 4 bases; nucleotides not matched to a gene: 7. The CDR3 is CASSPQGQGGNEKLFF. The CDR3 region has the DNA TGTGCCAGCAGCCCCCAAGGACAGGGGGGTAATGAAAAACTGTTTTTT.

The V and J genes are TRBV4-1 and TRBJ2-1; no definite D call. CDR3 length: 12 residues. Deletions cut 1 base from V and 9 bases from J, with 7 bases between. Germline values: CDR1 MGHRA, CDR2 YSYEKL. CDR3 residues: CASSQVYGEQFF. The DNA for the CDR3 is TGCGCCAGCAGCCAAGTCTACGGTGAGCAGTTCTTC.

A word on this clone: This same CDR3 is encoded by further DNA sequences in the sample. The chain uses TRBV28 and TRBJ1-2; a possible D gene is TRBD1 (5 bases). With 3 bases removed from V and 4 bases from J, the gap between germline ends came to 9 bases. CDR3 length equals 13 residues. The germline gives CDR1 MDHEN, CDR2 SYDVKM. The CDR3 protein is CASSLRQGYGYTF. The CDR3 coding sequence is TGTGCCAGCAGTTTGCGGCAGGGCTATGGCTACACCTTC.

The chain carries TRBV2 and TRBJ2-5, with 10 bases identical to TRBD2. This CDR3 contains 13 residues. Germline trimming cut 9 bases from V and 5 bases from J; bases unmatched to any gene: 6. Per the germline V gene, CDR1 is SNHLY and CDR2 is FYNNEI. The DNA of the CDR3 is TGTGCCAGGTCCTCAGCGGGGGGGGAGACCCAGTACTTC. Amino acids: CARSSAGGETQYF.

This chain links TRBV7-6 with TRBJ1-1; TRBD1 aligns across 8 bases. The trim removed 5 bases at V and 8 bases at J, leaving 7 bases unmatched. The CDR3 length is 13 residues. Per the germline V gene, CDR1 is SGHVS and CDR2 is FNYEAQ. The CDR3 here is CASSQGAGVEAFF. The CDR3 DNA reads as TGTGCCAGCAGCCAGGGGGCGGGGGTGGAAGCTTTCTTT.

The rearrangement links TRBV2 to TRBJ2-7, with 11 bases aligning to TRBD2. V was pared by 6 bases and J by 0 bases, with 16 bases of the junction left unmatched. The germline gives CDR1 SNHLY, CDR2 FYNNEI. The CDR3 totals 19 residues. CDR3 nucleotides: TGTGCCAGCAGGAGACTAAAACCCTCTAGCGGGGGGACCTCCTACGAGCAGTACTTC. Translation gives CASRRLKPSSGGTSYEQYF.

The CDR3 loop is CAWSSQGSTEAFF. In nucleotides, the CDR3 is TGTGCCTGGAGTTCCCAGGGAAGCACTGAAGCTTTCTTT. This chain joins TRBV30 and TRBJ1-1, with D maybe TRBD1 (5 bases). This CDR3 is 13 amino acids long. With 2 bases removed from V and 4 bases from J, the gap between germline ends came to 11 bases. The germline gives CDR1 GTSNPN, CDR2 SVGIG (reference sequence).

The V and J genes are TRBV4-2 and TRBJ2-5, with 9 bases lining up with TRBD2. V gave up 0 bases and J gave up 3 bases; unmatched junction bases: 5. Germline values: CDR1 LGHNA, CDR2 YNFKEQ. This CDR3 spans 16 amino acids. The CDR3 is CASSQERLAEKETQYF. The CDR3 DNA follows: TGTGCCAGCAGCCAAGAACGACTAGCGGAAAAAGAGACCCAGTACTTC.

The chain is built from TRBV27 and TRBJ1-5, with TRBD1 matching over 8 bases. The germline V gene has CDR1 MNHEY and CDR2 SMNVEV (reference sequence). This CDR3 is built from 20 residues. The ends lost 0 bases at V and 4 bases at J; junction bases unmatched: 17. The CDR3 loop is CASSLSGGQVGQRPNQPQHF. In nucleotides, the CDR3 is TGTGCCAGCAGTTTATCGGGGGGACAGGTAGGGCAGCGTCCTAATCAGCCCCAGCATTTT.

Comments on this clone: The sample contains more than one DNA sequence encoding this CDR3. V usage is TRBV13 and J usage is TRBJ2-1; 7 bases match TRBD1. CDR1 is PRHDT, CDR2 FYEKMQ, per germline (reference sequence). This CDR3 has 14 residues. V trimming: 9 bases; J trimming: 4 bases; junction bases outside the gene matches: 9. CDR3 protein: CASRNRDSYNEQFF. The CDR3 DNA sequence: TGTGCCAGTAGAAACCGGGACAGTTACAATGAGCAGTTCTTC.

V gene TRBV10-3 combines with J gene TRBJ2-3, with 7 bases aligning to TRBD1. Germline-derived CDR1 and CDR2 are ENHRY and SYGVKD. CDR3 length equals 15 residues. J gave up 1 base and V 8 bases, and 9 bases lay outside the gene matches. CDR3 region: CAIGNRGRGTDTQYF. CDR3 bases: TGTGCCATCGGGAACAGGGGCAGGGGCACAGATACGCAGTATTTT.